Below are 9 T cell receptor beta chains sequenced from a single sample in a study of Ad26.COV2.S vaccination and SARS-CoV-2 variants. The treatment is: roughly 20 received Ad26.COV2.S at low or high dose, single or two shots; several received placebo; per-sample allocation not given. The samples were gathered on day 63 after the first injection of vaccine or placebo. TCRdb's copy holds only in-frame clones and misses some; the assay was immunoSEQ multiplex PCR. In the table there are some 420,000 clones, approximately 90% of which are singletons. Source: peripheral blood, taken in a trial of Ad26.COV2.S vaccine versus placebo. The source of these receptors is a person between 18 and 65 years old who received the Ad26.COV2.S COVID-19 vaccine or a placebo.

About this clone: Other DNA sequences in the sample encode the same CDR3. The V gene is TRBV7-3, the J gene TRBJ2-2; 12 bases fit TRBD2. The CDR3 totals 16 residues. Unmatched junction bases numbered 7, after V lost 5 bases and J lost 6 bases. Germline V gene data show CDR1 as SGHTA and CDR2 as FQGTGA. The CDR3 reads CASSHSSGGAAGELFF. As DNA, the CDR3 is TGTGCCAGCAGCCACTCTAGCGGGGGGGCTGCCGGGGAGCTGTTTTTT.

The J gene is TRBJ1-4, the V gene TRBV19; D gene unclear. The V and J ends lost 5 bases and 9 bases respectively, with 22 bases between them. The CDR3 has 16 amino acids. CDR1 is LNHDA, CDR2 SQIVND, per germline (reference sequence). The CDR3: CASSLILTANGQKLFF. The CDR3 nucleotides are TGTGCCAGTAGTCTTATCCTAACAGCGAACGGTCAAAAACTGTTTTTT.

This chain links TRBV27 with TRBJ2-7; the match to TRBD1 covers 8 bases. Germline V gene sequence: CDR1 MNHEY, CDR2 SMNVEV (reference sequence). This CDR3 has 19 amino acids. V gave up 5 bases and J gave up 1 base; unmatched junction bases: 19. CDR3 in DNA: TGTGCCAGCAGTCCCAGCGGCAGGGGGCGCGTAATCCGTTCCTACGAGCAGTACTTC. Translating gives CASSPSGRGRVIRSYEQYF.

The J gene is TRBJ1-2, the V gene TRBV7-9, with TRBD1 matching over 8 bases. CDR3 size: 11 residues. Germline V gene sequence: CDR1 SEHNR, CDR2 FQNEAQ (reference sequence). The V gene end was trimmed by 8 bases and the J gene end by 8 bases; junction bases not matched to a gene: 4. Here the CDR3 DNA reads TGTGCCAGCGGACAGGGAGGCGGCTACACCTTC. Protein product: CASGQGGGYTF.

The CDR3 sequence is CASSIGQTNNEQFF. Here the CDR3 DNA reads TGTGCCAGTAGTATTGGACAGACCAACAATGAGCAGTTCTTC. The genes are TRBV19 and TRBJ2-1; D may be TRBD1 (6 bases). Per the germline V gene, CDR1 is LNHDA and CDR2 is SQIVND (reference sequence). The CDR3 sequence is 14 residues long. Trimming stripped 3 bases from V and 5 bases from J, with 11 bases between.

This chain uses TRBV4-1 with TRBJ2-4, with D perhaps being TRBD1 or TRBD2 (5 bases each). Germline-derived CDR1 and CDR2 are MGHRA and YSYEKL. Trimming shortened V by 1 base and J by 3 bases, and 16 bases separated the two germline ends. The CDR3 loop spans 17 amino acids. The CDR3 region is CASSQVGTSRDKNIQYF. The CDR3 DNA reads TGCGCCAGCAGCCAAGTCGGGACCTCAAGAGACAAAAACATTCAGTACTTC.

CDR3 region: CASRAGGRETQYF. The DNA for the CDR3 is TGTGCCAGCAGAGCCGGGGGGCGGGAGACCCAGTACTTC. The chain combines TRBV5-6 with TRBJ2-5, with TRBD2 as a possible D gene (7 bases). From germline, CDR1 is SGHDT and CDR2 YYEEEE. There are 13 residues in the CDR3. Trimming shortened V by 5 bases and J by 5 bases, and 13 bases separated the two germline ends.

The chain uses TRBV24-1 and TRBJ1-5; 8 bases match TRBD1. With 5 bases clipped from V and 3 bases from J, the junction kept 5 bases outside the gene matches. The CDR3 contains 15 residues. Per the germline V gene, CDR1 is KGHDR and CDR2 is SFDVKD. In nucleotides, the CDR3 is TGTGCCACCAGTGCGCCGGGACAGGTCAATCAGCCCCAGCATTTT. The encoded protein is CATSAPGQVNQPQHF.

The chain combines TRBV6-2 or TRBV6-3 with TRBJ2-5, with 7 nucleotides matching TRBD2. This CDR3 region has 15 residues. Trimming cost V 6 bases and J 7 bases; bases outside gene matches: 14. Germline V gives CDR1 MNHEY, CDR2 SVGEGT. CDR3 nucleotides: TGTGCCAGCAGCCCTTTTACGCGGGGGAGGGGGACCCAGTACTTC. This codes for CASSPFTRGRGTQYF.